Following are 10 T cell receptor beta chains from one sample sequenced in a study of control samples from healthy donors and cancer patients. Using immunoSEQ multiplex PCR, the repertoire was profiled, and TCRdb retains in-frame clones only, with some absent. The sample consists of some 120,000 clones, around nine tenths of them appearing once. The sequencing input was blood. Receptors were obtained from a man younger than 35 in good health.

Only one count was recorded for this clone. This chain joins TRBV20-1 and TRBJ2-3, with D perhaps TRBD2 (6 bases). The CDR3 runs to 14 residues. Germline V lookup: CDR1 DFQATT, CDR2 SNEGSKA (reference sequence). V shed 3 bases and J shed 0 bases, with 10 bases lying between them. As DNA, the CDR3 is TGCAGTGCTAGTGGGCGGGGCAGCACAGATACGCAGTATTTT. Its protein product is CSASGRGSTDTQYF.

The V gene is TRBV6-1, the J gene TRBJ2-3, with D possibly matching TRBD1 (5 bases). The CDR3 has 15 amino acids. V lost 2 bases, J lost 4 bases, and 13 bases lay in between. Per germline, CDR1 MNHNS and CDR2 SASEGT. The CDR3 region has the DNA TGTGCCAGCAGTGAATGGCAGGGTGGAGCAGATACGCAGTATTTT. It yields the protein CASSEWQGGADTQYF.

The V call is TRBV7-3, the J call TRBJ2-1; TRBD2 might be the D (5 bases). The CDR3 runs to 14 residues. With 3 bases removed from V and 7 bases from J, the gap between germline ends came to 13 bases. Per the germline V gene, CDR1 is SGHTA and CDR2 is FQGTGA. DNA for the CDR3: TGTGCCAGCAGCTTCGGGTCGGGGAGTAATGAGCAGTTCTTC. This translates into CASSFGSGSNEQFF.

The chain employs TRBV21-1 and TRBJ2-3; TRBD2, the D gene given by the table, was not confirmed from the DNA. TRBV21-1 is a recognized pseudogene. This CDR3 contains 17 residues. The CDR3 nucleotides read TGTGCCAGCAGCAAAAACAGACTATCTTTCAGCACAGATACGCAGTATTTT. This gives the protein CASSKNRLSFSTDTQYF.

V gene TRBV5-6 combines with J gene TRBJ1-2; the D is unclear. The germline V gene encodes CDR1 SGHDT and CDR2 YYEEEE. The germline V and J ends were trimmed by 2 bases and 8 bases, with 10 bases remaining between them. CDR3 size: 12 residues. The CDR3 is CASSFPLGGYTF. The CDR3 nucleotides read TGTGCCAGCAGCTTCCCTCTGGGGGGCTACACCTTC.

The rearrangement links TRBV5-4 to TRBJ2-5, with TRBD1 as a possible D gene (5 bases). V shed 0 bases and J shed 5 bases, with 20 bases lying between them. Germline V gene sequence: CDR1 SGHNT, CDR2 YYREEE (reference sequence). CDR3 length: 17 residues. The CDR3 nucleotides are TGTGCCAGCAGCTTGGGGGCGGCAGGGAATCTCTGGGAGACCCAGTACTTC. The encoded protein is CASSLGAAGNLWETQYF.

This clone was detected once. This sequence joins TRBV4-1 and TRBJ2-6, with D unclear. Germline CDR1 MGHRA, CDR2 YSYEKL. V lost 4 bases, J lost 1 base, and 5 bases lay in between. CDR3 length: 14 residues. CDR3 region: CASSPGSGANVLTF. The CDR3 nucleotides read TGCGCCAGCAGCCCCGGATCTGGGGCCAACGTCCTGACTTTC.

This CDR3 is CASSLSPKGQLEQYV. In nucleotides, the CDR3 is TGTGCCAGCAGCTTGTCCCCAAAGGGACAGCTCGAGCAGTACGTC. The chain is built from TRBV5-8 and TRBJ2-7, with 7 bases identical to TRBD1. CDR3 length: 15 amino acids. The V and J ends lost 1 base and 6 bases, in that order; junction bases with no gene match: 10. In germline, CDR1 is SGHTS, CDR2 YDEGEE.

This sequence joins TRBV15 and TRBJ2-7; D not resolved. CDR1 LNHNV and CDR2 YYDKDF come from the germline V gene (reference sequence). The CDR3 loop spans 14 amino acids. Trimming took off 0 bases at V and 2 bases at J, with 8 bases between the two ends. CDR3 DNA: TGTGCCACCAGCAGAGATCGGGCCGCCTACGAGCAGTACTTC. Its protein product is CATSRDRAAYEQYF.

V gene TRBV9 combines with J gene TRBJ1-1, with unresolved D. The CDR3 has 13 amino acids. The V gene lost 4 bases and the J gene lost 3 bases, with 10 bases spanning the gap. The germline gives CDR1 SGDLS, CDR2 YYNGEE. DNA of the CDR3: TGTGCCAGCAGCCCAGGAGTTTACACTGAAGCTTTCTTT. It translates to CASSPGVYTEAFF.